A single T cell receptor (beta chain) is shown here with its context. What it binds is not known. TCRdb's table, derived via immunoSEQ multiplex PCR, lists solely in-frame clones and lacks some. The table includes roughly 25,000 clones, around four fifths detected once. Antigen-specific CD4+ T cells were first expanded with viral peptide pools by the ViraFEST assay and only then sequenced. CD4+ T cell isolation took place after approximately 11 days of culture. Vaccination of participants consisted of two doses of either the BNT162b2 or mRNA-1273 vaccine. Previously uninfected by SARS-CoV-2, the vaccine recipients also showed negative nucleocapsid antibodies. After 2 million or so PBMC were placed in each well, they were cultured with roughly 10 IU/ml IL-2 and approximately 10 ug/ml peptides. This CDR3 has 13 residues. Per germline, CDR1 MGHRA and CDR2 YSYEKL. Trimming cost V 2 bases and J 3 bases, with 7 bases left between them.

The data are from a study of vaccination effects on CD4 cells after COVID-19. Study findings and constraints: Long after vaccination, the clones induced by infection and by vaccine shrank markedly in size. Vaccine-induced clones in healthy vaccinees cross-reacted with common cold coronaviruses in only 1 of 255 cases.

The sequencing here drew on CD4+ T cells from PBMCs cultured with SARS-CoV-2 spike peptides, taken after COVID-19 vaccination. This chain uses TRBV4-1 with TRBJ1-1; possibly TRBD1 for D (5 bases). This receptor was obtained from a human donor who received a COVID-19 vaccine. CDR3 loop: CASSQPGYTEAFF. CDR3 sequence (DNA): TGCGCCAGCAGCCAACCAGGGTACACTGAAGCTTTCTTT.